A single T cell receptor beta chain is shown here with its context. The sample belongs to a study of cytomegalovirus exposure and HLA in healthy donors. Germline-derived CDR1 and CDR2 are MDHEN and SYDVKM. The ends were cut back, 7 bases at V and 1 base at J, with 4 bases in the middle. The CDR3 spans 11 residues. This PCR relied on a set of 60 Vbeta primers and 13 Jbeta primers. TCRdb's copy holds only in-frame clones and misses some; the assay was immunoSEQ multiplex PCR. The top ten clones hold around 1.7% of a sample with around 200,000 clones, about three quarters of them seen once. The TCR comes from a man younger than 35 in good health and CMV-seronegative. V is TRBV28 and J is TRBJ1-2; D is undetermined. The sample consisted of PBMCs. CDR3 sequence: CASTGNYGYTF. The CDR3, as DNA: TGTGCCAGCACGGGTAACTATGGCTACACCTTC.